This T cell receptor (beta chain) was sequenced during a study of identical twins (dated by TCRdb to 2016 to 2018). As for the study more broadly: To test whether fetal clonotypes persist, this study deep-sequenced TCR alpha and beta repertoires from monozygotic twins, from unrelated adults of various ages, and from cord blood. To rule out contamination, the twin experiments were replicated at different times with different library preparation protocols. Broader findings and caveats from the paper: Recombination models systematically underestimated out-of-frame TCR alpha sharing in monozygotic twins but agreed with sharing between unrelated individuals. Fewer insertions were carried by abundant cord blood beta clonotypes; a weaker similar trend was observed in young adult naive repertoires, while no such trend was observed in memory repertoires. Invariant T cells such as MAIT and iNKT could partly confound zero-insertion analyses, although diverse VJ usage argued against such confounding for most clonotypes. Because the same donors could not be followed over many years, the conclusions depended on cross-sectional statistical analysis. Excess twin sharing in beta out-of-frame sequences was weaker because fewer shared sequences lowered the signal-to-noise ratio. Compared with coincidental sharing between unrelated individuals, out-of-frame TCR alpha sequences shared between twins showed an excess of sequences with low generation probability.

With respect to this clonotype: Its antigen target is currently unknown. Its ends do not fully match the called genes, so a read error is possible.

The library relied on 5' RACE. TCRdb names Illumina HiSeq 2000 as the instrument used. Template switching added a universal primer binding site, and the final cDNA carried a unique molecular identifier that allowed TCR cDNA molecules to be counted accurately. First-strand cDNA for TCR alpha and beta chains was synthesized from specific primers in the conserved constant-segment region. To control for contamination, every cDNA library was double barcoded, receiving both a SMART-Mk sample barcode and Illumina barcodes. TruSeq adapter sequences, together with Illumina sample barcodes, were added in two successive PCR steps. Sequencing of the TCR alpha and beta cDNA libraries was done on the Illumina HiSeq platform using custom primers. Per the original workflow: Unique molecular identifiers were extracted from raw reads with MiGEC, and CDR3 positions were determined with MiXCR. For each individual, recombination models were inferred using an EM algorithm with the repgenHMM and IGoR tools. The analysis of shared clonotypes was done with the tcR package in R, with sharing normalized by the product of cloneset sizes. To study raw recombination free of thymic and clonal selection effects, out-of-frame nonproductive sequences were analyzed. TCRdb passed the public sequencing reads through fastp at Q25 and MiXCR, retaining productive beta sequences. Under each unique CDR3 protein, matching rows form one entry showing the most common genes and DNA. The V and J calls were not made by the authors but by TCRdb's processing. The sample table shows some 270,000 distinct CDR3 sequences, and roughly 8.7% are seen once. The top ten hold 3% of the sample.

Every donor was a healthy Caucasian. The twin cohort comprised three pairs of female monozygotic twins, all aged about 18 to 29 years. Positive isolation kits from Invitrogen were used to isolate the CD4+ and CD8+ T cell populations. The CDR3 runs 15 amino acids, cysteine and phenylalanine included. Here the CDR3 DNA is all that survives: 45 bases in frame from base 1. The germline V gene supplies CDR1 LGHNA and CDR2 YNFKEQ. The data also belong to a second study, concerning yellow fever vaccine responses in identical twins. Taken from the second paper: The T cell response to vaccination in identical twins was reported by the authors to appear partly convergent and partly personalized. The study precisely tracked vaccine-responding T cell clones in identical twins.

This clonotype originated in a woman aged 18-29 years in good health. The chain employs TRBV4-2 and TRBJ2-7; perhaps TRBD2 is the D gene, with 5 bases matching. Sequences were obtained from CD8+ T cells sorted from blood. The DNA is as follows: TGTGTCAGCAGCCAAGAGCGGAGCGCCTCCTACGAGCAGTACTTC. This codes for CVSSQERSASYEQYF.